In its sample, the clone carrying this T cell receptor (beta chain) was seen many times. The antigen is unknown. The entry originates in a study of regulatory T cells in long-lasting Graves disease. Looking at the study overall: Less than 3 months of antithyroid drugs had been taken by newly diagnosed Graves' patients.

Building the TCR beta libraries relied on iRepertoire HTBI primers, and CDR3 regions underwent Arm-PCR. In TCRdb, the multiplex PCR reads were re-called with MiXCR into one record per CDR3 protein. The sample shows hundreds of thousands of distinct CDR3 sequences, roughly 16% of them seen only once. The study, taken as a whole, reports: Among persistent patients, a larger number of public clonotypes were shared (around 3,000) than among newly diagnosed patients (approximately 970).

Regarding time point: newly diagnosed GD, antithyroid drugs for less than 3 months. Researchers made the TCR library from RNA that was extracted from PBMCs. The guidelines of the American Thyroid Association were the basis for diagnosing Graves' disease. V gave up 0 bases and J gave up 0 bases, with 5 bases separating them. The CDR3 runs 14 residues. The sample was also linked to a second study, of T cells in Graves' hyperthyroidism and ophthalmopathy. According to that study: Patients with ophthalmopathy were separated from those with stable hyperthyroidism by a 13 V-J model.

The genes are TRBV12-3 or TRBV12-4 and TRBJ1-1; no definite D call. The sequence came from a man aged 18 to 29 with Graves disease. The sequencing here drew on peripheral blood mononuclear cells (PBMCs), taken at new diagnosis, from a patient treated with antithyroid drugs. The CDR3 nucleotides are TGTGCCAGCAGTTTAGCAGGCCTGAACACTGAAGCTTTCTTT. It encodes CASSLAGLNTEAFF.